The 19 T cell receptor beta chains below were found in one sample sequenced in a study of blood T cell repertoires in COVID-19. Assay used: immunoSEQ multiplex PCR; TCRdb lists only in-frame clones, some missing. The data contain fewer than 350,000 clones, roughly 86% of them singletons. The sequenced sample consisted of peripheral blood. These receptors all stem from a woman aged 25 to 39 who had recovered from COVID-19.

The rearrangement uses TRBV3-1 (or the pseudogene TRBV3-2) and TRBJ1-5, with no clear D. The CDR3 contains 14 residues. Germline V gene data show CDR1 as LGHDT and CDR2 as YNNKEL (reference sequence). V was cut by 2 bases and J by 6 bases, with 11 bases left in between. The chain's CDR3 is CASSQSFRGQPQHF. For the CDR3, the DNA is TGTGCCAGCAGCCAATCATTCCGGGGTCAGCCCCAGCATTTT.

The V gene is TRBV11-3, the J gene TRBJ2-3; 10 bases match TRBD1. V gave up 1 base and J gave up 2 bases; unmatched junction bases: 6. CDR3 length equals 17 residues. CDR1 SGHNT and CDR2 YENEEA come from the germline V gene. The CDR3: CASSLGGDRGPTDTQYF. The CDR3 DNA reads TGTGCCAGCAGCTTAGGGGGGGACAGGGGACCCACAGATACGCAGTATTTT.

The chain carries TRBV19 and TRBJ1-5, with TRBD1 matching 8 bases. The CDR3 is made up of 15 amino acids. CDR1 and CDR2 from the germline V gene are LNHDA and SQIVND (reference sequence). Trimming cost V 8 bases and J 9 bases; bases outside gene matches: 15. Here the CDR3 reads CASDAGTGHIWPQHF. CDR3 sequence (DNA): TGTGCCAGTGACGCCGGGACAGGTCATATTTGGCCCCAGCATTTT.

The chain links TRBV28 to TRBJ1-5, with 7 bases identical to TRBD1. Germline values: CDR1 MDHEN, CDR2 SYDVKM. The CDR3 sequence is 13 residues long. V shed 8 bases and J 3 bases; nucleotides not matched to a gene: 4. This CDR3 is CASADRANQPQHF. DNA for the CDR3: TGTGCCAGCGCCGACAGGGCCAATCAGCCCCAGCATTTT.

CDR3 in DNA: TGTGCCAGCAGCCCGGGGGACAGTCTATTCACAGATACGCAGTATTTT. It translates to CASSPGDSLFTDTQYF. J is TRBJ2-3 and V is TRBV5-8; tentatively, D is TRBD1 (7 bases). V was cut by 4 bases and J by 2 bases, with 17 bases left in between. This CDR3 comprises 16 residues. The V gene's germline CDR1 is SGHTS and CDR2 YDEGEE. The full variable domain, its missing parts supplied by reference TRBV5-8 and TRBJ2-3, is EAGVTQSPTHLIKTRGQQATLRCSPISGHTSVYWYQQALGLGLQFLLWYDEGEERNRGNFPPRFSGRQFPNYSSELNVNALELEDSALYLCASSPGDSLFTDTQYFGPGTRLTVL.

The J gene is TRBJ2-1, the V gene TRBV19, with 9 bases lining up with TRBD1. CDR1 is LNHDA, CDR2 SQIVND, per germline (reference sequence). V dropped 3 bases and J dropped 6; count of bases not matched to a gene: 9. CDR3 length: 16 residues. The CDR3 bases are TGTGCCAGTAGTATCGTACCGGGACAGGGACGCAATGAGCAGTTCTTC. Residues: CASSIVPGQGRNEQFF.

The CDR3 here is CASSLGQGSTDTQYF. The CDR3 nucleotides are TGTGCCAGCAGCTTAGGACAGGGAAGCACAGATACGCAGTATTTT. This rearrangement joins TRBV11-3 to TRBJ2-3, with 7 bases fitting TRBD1. The J segment lost 0 bases and the V segment lost 1 base, leaving 1 base of the junction unmatched. The germline gives CDR1 SGHNT, CDR2 YENEEA. There are 15 residues in the CDR3.

The chain carries TRBV2 and TRBJ1-5; perhaps TRBD1 as D (5 bases). Germline CDR1 SNHLY, CDR2 FYNNEI. This CDR3 is 14 amino acids long. V lost 2 bases and J lost 6, with 11 bases in between. The CDR3: CASSETGQSQPQHF. CDR3 coding DNA: TGTGCCAGCAGTGAAACAGGTCAAAGTCAGCCCCAGCATTTT.

This clone was observed once. V usage is TRBV7-2 and J usage is TRBJ2-7, with 12 positions matching TRBD2. The CDR3 loop spans 15 amino acids. With V trimmed by 6 bases and J by 6 bases, 9 bases remained unmatched. Germline values: CDR1 SGHTA, CDR2 FQGNSA. CDR3 sequence (DNA): TGTGCCAGCAGAACCCTAGCGGGAGGGCCCGTCGAGCAGTACTTC. Its translation: CASRTLAGGPVEQYF.

V is TRBV10-2 and J is TRBJ2-7, with TRBD1 matching over 11 bases. Germline V CDR1 and CDR2: WSHSY, SAAADI. V was pared by 6 bases and J by 6 bases, with 4 bases of the junction left unmatched. The CDR3 runs to 13 residues. This CDR3 is CASSGQGATEQYF. CDR3 nucleotides: TGCGCCAGCAGCGGACAGGGGGCCACCGAGCAGTACTTC.

The chain combines TRBV6-2 or TRBV6-3 with TRBJ2-1; 9 nucleotides agree with TRBD2. Germline-derived CDR1 and CDR2 are MNHEY and SVGEGT. J was trimmed by 9 bases and V by 6 bases; bases with no gene match: 18. This CDR3 is 17 amino acids long. The CDR3 nucleotides are TGTGCCAGCAGCCTCGTTATAGCGGGAGCCCAAATTTCTGAGCAGTTCTTC. Translating gives CASSLVIAGAQISEQFF.

This chain joins TRBV6-5 and TRBJ2-5; a weak D match, TRBD2 (6 bases). Germline CDR1 MNHEY, CDR2 SVGAGI. This CDR3 region has 16 residues. V dropped 0 bases and J dropped 3 bases, with 14 bases sitting between them. The CDR3 loop is CASSYSLSGDEETQYF. In DNA form, the CDR3 reads TGTGCCAGCAGTTACTCGCTTAGCGGAGATGAAGAGACCCAGTACTTC.

CDR3 DNA: TGTGCCAGCAGCTGGGACAGCTCCTACGAGCAGTACTTC. Translation gives CASSWDSSYEQYF. The chain recombines TRBV28 with TRBJ2-7; TRBD1 aligns across 7 bases. CDR3 length equals 13 residues. V lost 6 bases to trimming and J lost 0 bases; unmatched junction nucleotides: 2. In germline, CDR1 is MDHEN, CDR2 SYDVKM.

The chain employs TRBV5-1 and TRBJ2-3, with TRBD1 identical over 11 bases. Losses at the gene ends were 3 bases for V and 4 bases for J; bases not matched to a gene: 1. Per the germline V gene, CDR1 is SGHRS and CDR2 is YFSETQ. The CDR3 runs 14 residues. CDR3 amino acids: CASSWTGGSDTQYF. The CDR3 bases are TGCGCCAGCAGCTGGACAGGGGGCTCAGATACGCAGTATTTT.

This rearrangement joins TRBV12-5 to TRBJ2-7; TRBD1 might be the D (6 bases). V lost 3 bases, J lost 2 bases, and 20 bases lay in between. This CDR3 region has 17 residues. Germline V gene data show CDR1 as LGHNT and CDR2 as FRNRAP. The CDR3 DNA reads TGTGCTAGTGGTTTCGGCAAACTGGGACACGCTGCCTACGAGCAGTACTTC. Translated: CASGFGKLGHAAYEQYF.

The chain links TRBV28 to TRBJ2-6; unclear D gene. V dropped 4 bases and J dropped 2 bases, with 3 bases sitting between them. CDR1 and CDR2 (germline): MDHEN, SYDVKM. The CDR3 has 13 amino acids. DNA for the CDR3: TGTGCCAGCAGTTCAGCTGGGGCCAACGTCCTGACTTTC. Its translation: CASSSAGANVLTF. The entire variable domain, with the rest obtained from reference TRBV28 and TRBJ2-6, is as follows: DVKVTQSSRYLVKRTGEKVFLECVQDMDHENMFWYRQDPGLGLRLIYFSYDVKMKEKGDIPEGYSVSREKKERFSLILESASTNQTSMYLCASSSAGANVLTFGAGSRLTVL.

The chain recombines TRBV11-2 with TRBJ2-5; 8 bases match TRBD1. This CDR3 contains 13 residues. V was clipped by 10 bases and J by 3 bases; unmatched bases: 7. The germline V gene has CDR1 SGHAT and CDR2 FQNNGV. CDR3 nucleotide sequence: TGTGCCACCACTCCGGACAGGGAAGAGACCCAGTACTTC. Amino acid sequence: CATTPDREETQYF. Looking up the rest from reference TRBV11-2 and TRBJ2-5 gives the full variable domain: EAGVAQSPRYKIIEKRQSVAFWCNPISGHATLYWYQQILGQGPKLLIQFQNNGVVDDSQLPKDRFSAERLKGVDSTLKIQPAKLEDSAVYLCATTPDREETQYFGPGTRLLVL.

The V and J genes are TRBV9 and TRBJ2-5, with 8 nucleotides matching TRBD1. CDR3 length equals 14 residues. Germline V gene sequence: CDR1 SGDLS, CDR2 YYNGEE. The V segment lost 3 bases and the J segment 3 bases; nucleotides outside the gene matches: 4. The CDR3: CASSDGQGEETQYF. The DNA of the CDR3 is TGTGCCAGCAGCGACGGACAGGGAGAAGAGACCCAGTACTTC.

The V call is TRBV6-5, the J call TRBJ1-3; unclear D gene. Trimming removed 8 bases at V and 2 bases at J, with 10 bases between. This CDR3 contains 13 residues. Germline lookup yields CDR1 MNHEY and CDR2 SVGAGI. The CDR3 DNA reads as TGTGCCAGCCGGGGAAGTGCTGGAAACACCATATATTTT. It translates to CASRGSAGNTIYF.